This T cell receptor (beta chain) was documented in a study of T cells after yellow fever vaccination. Study findings and constraints: It was the secondary response that reached its peak faster, day 5 versus 15, but it was weaker. The CD4 and CD8 compartments had a small share of their clonotypes in common.

This CDR3 contains 15 residues. Trimming pared 1 base from V and 0 bases from J, leaving 10 bases between. Germline V gives CDR1 SGHTA, CDR2 FQGTGA. TCRdb used MiXCR to reprocess the 5' RACE reads, holding one entry per CDR3 protein. The table shows around 320,000 distinct CDR3 sequences, with about 10% occurring only once. This clonotype was picked up a small number of times. What it binds is not known. The receptor's source is a young man who received the YFV17D yellow fever vaccine. J is TRBJ2-7 and V is TRBV7-3; D possibly uses TRBD1 or TRBD2 (5 bases each). Sequencing was performed on CD4+ T cells sorted from PBMCs, taken 45 days after the yellow fever booster vaccination. The CDR3 is CASSLRPGTSYEQYF. CDR3 coding DNA: TGTGCCAGCAGCTTAAGGCCAGGGACCTCCTACGAGCAGTACTTC.